A selection of T cell receptor beta chains follows, all from one sample in a study of neurological immune-mediated disorders. TCRdb recomputed calls from the 5' RACE reads with MiXCR, one row per CDR3 protein. The data hold approximately 90,000 distinct CDR3 sequences, with 3.5% to 4% observed a single time. Sequencing was done on a sample of PBMCs. The origin of the receptors is a woman aged 18 to 35 with multiple sclerosis. Both conserved end residues are part of each CDR3. A D gene is named only where the DNA matches it firmly. Clone sizes are given selectively: once, few, many, or a class where the clone is expanded.

V	J	size	D	CDR3	DNA
TRBV6-5	TRBJ2-2	many	TRBD2	CASTRGLAGGRTGELFF	TGTGCCAGCACCAGGGGATTAGCGGGGGGCCGCACCGGGGAGCTGTTTTTT
TRBV7-7	TRBJ2-1	many	.	CASSLAGAEYNEQFF	TGTGCCAGCAGCTTAGCGGGGGCGGAATACAATGAGCAGTTCTTC
TRBV12-3/TRBV12-4	TRBJ1-3	many	.	CASSFLFVTIYF	TGTGCCAGCAGTTTCCTTTTTGTCACCATATATTTT
TRBV30	TRBJ2-3	many	.	CAWSFLSRRSDTQYF	TGTGCCTGGAGTTTTCTTAGTAGGCGGTCTGATACGCAGTATTTT
TRBV3-1	TRBJ1-3	many	TRBD1	CASSTGTVSGNTIYF	TGTGCCAGCAGCACCGGGACAGTCTCTGGAAACACCATATATTTT
TRBV7-3	TRBJ2-2	many	.	CASSLRSGSGELFF	TGTGCCAGCAGCTTAAGGTCAGGGAGCGGGGAGCTGTTTTTT
TRBV12-3/TRBV12-4	TRBJ1-1	many	TRBD1	CASGSTGGYEAFF	TGTGCCAGCGGCTCGACAGGGGGCTACGAAGCTTTCTTT
TRBV16	TRBJ1-5	many	TRBD1	CASSHLGGQLNQPQHF	TGTGCCAGCAGCCACCTCGGGGGACAGCTCAATCAGCCCCAGCATTTT
TRBV5-1	TRBJ2-1	few	.	CASSSQGEQFF	TGCGCCAGCAGCTCACAGGGTGAGCAGTTCTTC
TRBV7-2	TRBJ2-1	.	.	CASSLEWLAPMNEQFF	TGTGCCAGCAGCTTAGAATGGCTAGCGCCCATGAATGAGCAGTTCTTC
TRBV20-1	TRBJ1-5	many	.	CSASAPISNQPQHF	TGCAGTGCTAGTGCCCCGATTAGCAATCAGCCCCAGCATTTT
TRBV15	TRBJ2-4	many	TRBD1	CATSRVRQGSNYGKNIQYF	TGTGCCACCAGCAGAGTCAGACAGGGAAGCAATTATGGCAAAAACATTCAGTACTTC
TRBV29-1	TRBJ2-3	many	TRBD2	CSVVAGLSTDTQYF	TGCAGCGTTGTAGCGGGGCTTAGCACAGATACGCAGTATTTT